Listed here is a single T cell receptor (beta chain). Its cognate antigen is unknown. Sequencing was performed with immunoSEQ multiplex PCR; in TCRdb, only in-frame clones are kept and a portion is missing. The sample lists more than 400,000 clones, about 90% occurring once. Treatment indicated: some 20 received Ad26.COV2.S at low or high dose, single or two shots; 5 received placebo; per-sample allocation not given. Day 63 after the first vaccine or placebo injection was the time point for sampling. This sample is part of a study of Ad26.COV2.S vaccination and SARS-CoV-2 variants. Study-level findings and limits: Substantial post-vaccination breadth of spike-specific CD8+ and CD4+ T cell responses was reported.

The clonotype comes from a person aged 18 to 59 who received the Ad26.COV2.S COVID-19 vaccine or a placebo. The specimen comprised peripheral blood, sampled in a trial of Ad26.COV2.S vaccine versus placebo.

The CDR3 DNA sequence: TGCGCCAGCAGCCAAGATCTGGCAGGGGGATACAATGAGCAGTTCTTC. Protein: CASSQDLAGGYNEQFF. This chain joins TRBV4-3 and TRBJ2-1, with TRBD1 matching 7 bases. The V and J ends lost 0 bases and 4 bases, in that order; junction bases with no gene match: 6. Germline V CDR1 and CDR2: LGHNA, YSLEER. The CDR3 sequence is 16 residues long.